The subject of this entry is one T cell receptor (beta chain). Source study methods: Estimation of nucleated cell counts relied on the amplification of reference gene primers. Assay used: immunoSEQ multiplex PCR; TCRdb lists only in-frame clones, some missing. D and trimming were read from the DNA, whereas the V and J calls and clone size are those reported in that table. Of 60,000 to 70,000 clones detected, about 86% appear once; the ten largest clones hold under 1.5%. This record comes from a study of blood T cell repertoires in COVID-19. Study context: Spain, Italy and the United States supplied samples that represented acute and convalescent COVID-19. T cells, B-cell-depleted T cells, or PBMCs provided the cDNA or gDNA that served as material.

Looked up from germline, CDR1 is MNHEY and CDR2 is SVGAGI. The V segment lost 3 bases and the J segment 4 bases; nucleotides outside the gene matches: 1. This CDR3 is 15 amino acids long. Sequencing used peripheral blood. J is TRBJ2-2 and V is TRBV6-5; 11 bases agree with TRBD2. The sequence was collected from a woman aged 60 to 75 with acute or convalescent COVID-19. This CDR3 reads CASSYSGRATGELFF. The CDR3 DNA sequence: TGTGCCAGCAGTTATAGCGGGAGGGCCACCGGGGAGCTGTTTTTT.